Below, 12 T cell receptor beta chains from the same sample are listed, as sequenced in a study of identical twins. TCRdb independently ran MiXCR on the 5' RACE reads; one entry per CDR3 protein. Of under 800,000 distinct CDR3 sequences listed, roughly 20% are singletons. The same sample was also studied in work on T cells expressing NK-cell markers.

Source material: PBMCs. These receptors originate from a young woman in good health.

This sequence joins TRBV29-1 and TRBJ2-1, with D perhaps TRBD2 (5 bases). The V gene's germline CDR1 is SQVTM and CDR2 ANQGSEA. The CDR3 has 14 residues. V shed 7 bases and J shed 6 bases, with 19 bases lying between them. The CDR3 loop reads CSALRGSPRNEQFF. CDR3 in DNA: TGCAGCGCCCTCAGAGGGTCCCCTCGCAATGAGCAGTTCTTC.

This clonotype was counted between two and nine times. The V call is TRBV27, the J call TRBJ2-7; D is possibly TRBD1 (6 bases). Germline CDR1 and CDR2: MNHEY and SMNVEV (reference sequence). Trimming took 4 bases from V and 0 from J, leaving 13 bases between them. The CDR3 is 15 residues long. This CDR3 is CASSYGTSSSYEQYF. The CDR3 DNA sequence: TGTGCCAGCAGTTACGGGACATCTAGCTCCTACGAGCAGTACTTC.

The chain couples TRBV6-6 to TRBJ2-1; D is unclear. This CDR3 region has 12 residues. The V gene's germline CDR1 is MNHNY and CDR2 SVGAGI (reference sequence). V was clipped by 0 bases and J by 10 bases, with 7 bases between them. The CDR3 is CASSYSNREQFF. The CDR3 DNA reads TGTGCCAGCAGTTACTCGAACAGAGAGCAGTTCTTC.

This clonotype was counted between two and nine times. The chain links TRBV7-9 to TRBJ1-6; D not resolved. Trimming pared 3 bases from V and 13 bases from J, leaving 7 bases between. Germline CDR1 is SEHNR and CDR2 is FQNEAQ (reference sequence). The CDR3 has 11 amino acids. CDR3 in DNA: TGTGCCAGCAGCTTCCAAGGTCCCCTCCACTTT. Encoded protein: CASSFQGPLHF.

A note on this clonotype: Being one base from a much bigger clone, this may be a read error. The chain employs TRBV7-9 and TRBJ1-2; D remains unclear. V lost 1 base and J 0 bases, leaving 3 bases between the germline ends. This CDR3 comprises 13 residues. CDR1 and CDR2 (germline): SEHNR, FQNEAQ (reference sequence). CDR3 protein: CASSLETNYGYTF. The CDR3 coding sequence is TGTGCCAGCAGCTTAGAGACTAACTATGGCTACACCTTC. Full variable domain (rest looked up from reference TRBV7-9 and TRBJ1-2): DTGVSQNPRHKITKRGQNVTFRCDPISEHNRLYWYRQTLGQGPEFLTYFQNEAQLEKSRLLSDRFSAERPKGSFSTLEIQRTEQGDSAMYLCASSLETNYGYTFGSGTRLTVV.

This sequence joins TRBV20-1 and TRBJ2-1, with unresolved D. The CDR3 totals 12 residues. The V end was cut by 1 base, the J end by 8 bases, with 9 bases between. CDR1 and CDR2 from the germline V gene are DFQATT and SNEGSKA (reference sequence). The CDR3 is CSARGSAYEQFF. In DNA, the CDR3 is TGCAGTGCTAGAGGATCGGCGTATGAGCAGTTCTTC.

The sample holds a few counts of this clonotype. The J gene is TRBJ2-7, the V gene TRBV20-1, with D perhaps given as TRBD1 or TRBD2 (6 bases each). Germline V lookup: CDR1 DFQATT, CDR2 SNEGSKA (reference sequence). V lost 1 base, J lost 1 base, and 11 bases lay in between. The CDR3 contains 14 residues. The CDR3 DNA is TGCAGTGCTAGAGCCGGCGGGACATCCTACGAGCAGTACTTC. It codes for CSARAGGTSYEQYF.

The chain joins TRBV20-1 to TRBJ2-7; D possibly matches TRBD1 or TRBD2 (5 bases each). The ends were cut back, 3 bases at V and 3 bases at J, with 15 bases in the middle. This CDR3 contains 14 residues. Germline CDR1 reads DFQATT; CDR2 reads SNEGSKA (reference sequence). The chain's CDR3 is CSASWDRQNYEQYF. The DNA of the CDR3 is TGCAGTGCTAGTTGGGACCGACAAAACTACGAGCAGTACTTC.

In this sample, this clonotype turned up a few times. The genes are TRBV12-3 or TRBV12-4 and TRBJ2-1; the D call may be TRBD1 or TRBD2 (5 bases each). There are 13 residues in the CDR3. V gave up 2 bases and J gave up 10 bases, with 12 bases separating them. The CDR3 reads CASSLSSGREQFF. As DNA, the CDR3 is TGTGCCAGCAGTTTATCGTCGGGACGAGAGCAGTTCTTC.

The sample holds many counts of this clonotype. The chain combines TRBV6-5 with TRBJ2-7, with D perhaps TRBD2 (6 bases). Between the trimmed V and J ends, which lost 8 bases and 0 bases, there was a span of 8 bases. From germline, CDR1 is MNHEY and CDR2 SVGAGI. This CDR3 is built from 12 residues. The CDR3 DNA is TGTGCCAGCGGGGGGAGCTCCTACGAGCAGTACTTC. Its protein is CASGGSSYEQYF.

The chain recombines TRBV12-3 or TRBV12-4 with TRBJ1-1; weak D call: TRBD1 (5 bases). The ends were cut back, 3 bases at V and 0 bases at J, with 11 bases in the middle. This CDR3 has 15 residues. In DNA form, the CDR3 reads TGTGCCAGCAGTTTTCACGGGACGGTGAACACTGAAGCTTTCTTT. It codes for CASSFHGTVNTEAFF.

This clonotype turned up a few times. The chain has TRBV29-1 and TRBJ1-2; no firm D call. Germline CDR1 and CDR2: SQVTM and ANQGSEA. This CDR3 has 13 residues. Trimming took off 2 bases at V and 5 bases at J, with 12 bases between the two ends. The CDR3 sequence is CSVEPRQSYGYTF. As DNA, the CDR3 is TGCAGCGTTGAACCACGCCAATCTTATGGCTACACCTTC.